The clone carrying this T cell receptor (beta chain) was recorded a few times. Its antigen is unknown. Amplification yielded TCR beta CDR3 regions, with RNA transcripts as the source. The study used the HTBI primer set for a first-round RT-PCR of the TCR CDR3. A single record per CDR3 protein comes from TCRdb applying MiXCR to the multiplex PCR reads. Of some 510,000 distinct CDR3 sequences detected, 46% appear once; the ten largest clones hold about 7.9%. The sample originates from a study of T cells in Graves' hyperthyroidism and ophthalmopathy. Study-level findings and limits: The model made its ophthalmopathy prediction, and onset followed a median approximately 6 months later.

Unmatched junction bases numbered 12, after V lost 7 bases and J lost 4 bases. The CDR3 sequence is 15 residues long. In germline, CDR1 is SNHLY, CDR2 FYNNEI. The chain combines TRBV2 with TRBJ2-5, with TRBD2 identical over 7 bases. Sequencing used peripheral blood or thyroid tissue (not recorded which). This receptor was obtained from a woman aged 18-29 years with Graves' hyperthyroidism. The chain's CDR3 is CASTRRRERGETQYF. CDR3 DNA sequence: TGTGCCAGCACAAGGCGGAGGGAGCGGGGAGAGACCCAGTACTTC.